The rows below give T cell receptor beta chains drawn from one sample of a study of a mutant IDH1 vaccine in newly diagnosed glioma. Produced via immunoSEQ multiplex PCR; TCRdb's table is partial and in-frame only. The data contain about 51,000 clones, more than 60% of them seen just once; the ten biggest clones take up roughly 1.9%. The sequences come from PBMCs, collected from a glioma patient treated with radiotherapy, temozolomide or both. These receptors were obtained from a middle-aged woman with glioma. The CDR3 runs from the conserved cysteine through the conserved F or W. Fields, in order: D gene, CDR3 length, V gene, J gene, clone size, CDR3 DNA, CDR3 protein. A D gene is named only where the DNA matches it firmly. The size entry is marked missing in some rows and otherwise reads once, few, many or a size class.

>-|14|TRBV29-1|TRBJ1-2|-
TGCAGCGTTGATGAACAGGGATTAGGAGGGGGCTACACCTTC
CSVDEQGLGGGYTF
>-|15|TRBV6-5|TRBJ1-4|-
TGTGCCAGCAGTTACTCGGGACCGACGAGGGAAAAACTGTTTTTT
CASSYSGPTREKLFF
>-|14|TRBV5-1|TRBJ1-3|-
TGCGCCAGCAGCTTGGGGTACTCTGGAAACACCATATATTTT
CASSLGYSGNTIYF
>-|12|TRBV10-1|TRBJ2-7|-
TGCGCCAGCAGCCCGGACTCCTACGAGCAGTACTTC
CASSPDSYEQYF
>-|12|TRBV5-7|TRBJ1-1|-
TGTGCCAGCAGCTTGGAAATAGCAGAAGCTTTCTTT
CASSLEIAEAFF
>-|14|TRBV4-3|TRBJ1-1|-
TGCGCCAGCAGCCAAGGGCTACTGAACACTGAAGCTTTCTTT
CASSQGLLNTEAFF
>TRBD1|19|TRBV4-1|TRBJ1-2|-
TGCGCCAGCAGCCAGACCTGGACAGGCCCATGGGTATCTGACTATGGCTACACCTTC
CASSQTWTGPWVSDYGYTF
>-|14|TRBV21-1|TRBJ1-1|few
TGTGCCAGCAGCCGCAGGCGGGGTAACACTGAAGCTTTCTTT
CASSRRRGNTEAFF
>TRBD2|12|TRBV15|TRBJ2-1|-
TGTGCCACCAGGCTAACGGGGGGGATCCAGTTCTTC
CATRLTGGIQFF
>TRBD1|16|TRBV5-6|TRBJ1-1|-
TGTGCCAGCAGCTTGTGGACAGGGCACATGAACACTGAAGCTTTCTTT
CASSLWTGHMNTEAFF
>-|17|TRBV10-1|TRBJ2-1|-
TGCGCCAGCAGTGAACTGGACTGGGACACATCCTACAATGAGCAGTTCTTC
CASSELDWDTSYNEQFF
>-|16|TRBV27|TRBJ1-2|-
TGTGCCAGCAGTTTAGTTGGCGGGGAAGGGCTAAATGGCTACACCTTC
CASSLVGGEGLNGYTF
>-|13|TRBV5-4|TRBJ1-4|once
TGTGCCAGCAGCTTGACAGGGAATGAAAAACTGTTTTTT
CASSLTGNEKLFF
>TRBD2|16|TRBV5-4|TRBJ2-3|-
TGTGCCAGCAGCTCCCGACTAGCGGGGGGAGCTGATACGCAGTATTTT
CASSSRLAGGADTQYF
>-|15|TRBV5-1|TRBJ1-5|-
TGCGCCAGCAGCTTGGATGACGGTCGCCATCAGCCCCAGCATTTT
CASSLDDGRHQPQHF
>TRBD1|14|TRBV19|TRBJ2-1|-
TGTGCCAGTAGTATCTCCTCACAGGGGAATGAGCAGTTCTTC
CASSISSQGNEQFF
>TRBD1|12|TRBV2|TRBJ1-2|-
TGTGCCAGCAAGGACAGGGGAGGAGGCTACACCTTC
CASKDRGGGYTF
>-|11|TRBV7-2|TRBJ1-4|-
TGTGCCAGCAGCTTTAATGAAAAACTGTTTTTT
CASSFNEKLFF
>-|14|TRBV4-1|TRBJ2-5|few
TGCGCCAGCAGCTGGTATGGGGGGCAAGAGACCCAGTACTTC
CASSWYGGQETQYF
>-|14|TRBV6-5|TRBJ1-1|few
TGTGCCAGCAGTTATGGGGGTAGGAACACTGAAGCTTTCTTT
CASSYGGRNTEAFF
>TRBD2|14|TRBV25-1|TRBJ2-3|-
TGTGCCAGCAGTGAACTAGCGGGGACAGATACGCAGTATTTT
CASSELAGTDTQYF
>TRBD1|14|TRBV30|TRBJ1-2|few
TGTGCCTGGAGTGTAACCAGGGGGCTAGGCGGCTACACCTTC
CAWSVTRGLGGYTF
>-|13|TRBV5-1|TRBJ1-6|-
TGCGCCAGCACTGAGCGGTATAATTCACCCCTCCACTTT
CASTERYNSPLHF
>-|18|TRBV11-3|TRBJ1-5|-
TGTGCCAGCAGCTCCTCGGGGTGGCAGGGACTGGTCAATCAGCCCCAGCATTTT
CASSSSGWQGLVNQPQHF
>-|16|TRBV4-1|TRBJ2-2|-
TGCGCCAGCAGCCAAGAGACCACCGCTCTTTCCGGGGAGCTGTTTTTT
CASSQETTALSGELFF
>TRBD2|16|TRBV2|TRBJ2-1|-
TGTGCCAGCAGGCGACTAGCGGCCGGCCTGGGCGATGAGCAGTTCTTC
CASRRLAAGLGDEQFF
>TRBD1|16|TRBV5-1|TRBJ2-3|-
TGCGCCAGCAGCTTGGGAAGACAGGGGGCATCAGATACGCAGTATTTT
CASSLGRQGASDTQYF
>TRBD1|15|TRBV28|TRBJ2-7|few
TGTGCCAGCAGTACAACCGGGACAGGGTCCTACGAGCAGTACTTC
CASSTTGTGSYEQYF
>-|11|TRBV18|TRBJ1-1|-
TGTGCCAGCTCACGTTTAGCTGAAGCTTTCTTT
CASSRLAEAFF
>TRBD1|16|TRBV5-6|TRBJ2-2|-
TGTGCCAGCAGCTTATCCGGGACAGGGATGACCGGGGAGCTGTTTTTT
CASSLSGTGMTGELFF
>-|15|TRBV4-1|TRBJ1-6|-
TGCGCCAGCAGCCAAGTCAGGGTGGAAAATTCACCCCTCCACTTT
CASSQVRVENSPLHF
>-|12|TRBV29-1|TRBJ2-5|-
TGCAGCGTTGAAGGGGAACGAGAGACCCAGTACTTC
CSVEGERETQYF
>TRBD2|17|TRBV9|TRBJ2-3|-
TGTGCCAGCAGCTTTTCATCGACTAGCGGGGGGGGGAATACGCAGTATTTT
CASSFSSTSGGGNTQYF
>-|13|TRBV29-1|TRBJ2-7|-
TGCAGCGTTGAAGGCCGGGGGCAGGGGGAGCAGTACTTC
CSVEGRGQGEQYF
>-|16|TRBV18|TRBJ1-4|once
TGTGCCAGCTCACCTCCGGGCTTGGGAACTAATGAAAAACTGTTTTTT
CASSPPGLGTNEKLFF
>-|11|TRBV6-6|TRBJ2-5|-
TGTGCCAGCAGTTACCTGCAGACCCAGTACTTC
CASSYLQTQYF
>-|16|TRBV5-1|TRBJ1-1|-
TGCGCCAGCAGCTTGGCGGGTACGGATTTGAACACTGAAGCTTTCTTT
CASSLAGTDLNTEAFF
>TRBD1|15|TRBV7-8|TRBJ2-7|-
TGTGCCAGCAGCTTAGTTGGGACAGGGAGAGACGAGCAGTACTTC
CASSLVGTGRDEQYF
>-|11|TRBV29-1|TRBJ2-2|-
TGCAGCGTTGAGGGTGGCGGGGAGCTGTTTTTT
CSVEGGGELFF
>-|13|TRBV11-3|TRBJ1-2|-
TGTGCCAGCAGCTTAGAGCGTCGGGGTGACAGCCACTTC
CASSLERRGDSHF
>-|11|TRBV30|TRBJ1-6|-
TGTGCCTGGAGTGTAGACATACCCCTCCACTTT
CAWSVDIPLHF
>-|13|TRBV7-2|TRBJ1-2|once
TGTGCCAGCAGCTTAGCGCTAGATAATGGCTACACCTTC
CASSLALDNGYTF
>TRBD2|13|TRBV6-1|TRBJ2-7|-
TGTGCCAGTAGCGGGGGGTCGCTTGGCGAGCAGTACTTC
CASSGGSLGEQYF
>TRBD2|15|TRBV5-1|TRBJ2-3|-
TGCGCCAGCAGCTGGGGGAGGGGCCTCACAGATACGCAGTATTTT
CASSWGRGLTDTQYF
>TRBD2|15|TRBV6-6|TRBJ2-7|-
TGTGCCAGCAACTCAGCGGGGGGGTATAACGGCGAGCAGTACTTC
CASNSAGGYNGEQYF
>-|13|TRBV2|TRBJ1-6|-
TGTGCCAGCAGTGAAATGTTGAATTCACCCCTCCACTTT
CASSEMLNSPLHF
>-|16|TRBV7-9|TRBJ2-7|-
TGTGCCAGCAGGCCCGCGCCCGGGCCGCGGAGGGACGAGCAGTACTTC
CASRPAPGPRRDEQYF
>-|15|TRBV7-9|TRBJ1-6|-
TGTGCCAGCAGCTTTAGTGGACAAGTGAATTCACCCCTCCACTTT
CASSFSGQVNSPLHF
>-|13|TRBV7-2|TRBJ2-7|once
TGTGCCAGCAGCTTAGGGGACATCTTAGGGCAGTACTTC
CASSLGDILGQYF
>-|12|TRBV5-1|TRBJ1-1|few
TGCGCCAGCAGTCTGACAGCCACTGAAGCTTTCTTT
CASSLTATEAFF
>TRBD1|14|TRBV27|TRBJ1-6|-
TGTGCCAGCAGTTTGGAGGGGGCTAATTCACCCCTCCACTTT
CASSLEGANSPLHF
>-|14|TRBV27|TRBJ1-2|-
TGTGCCAGCAGTGGACCCGGCCCTAACTATGGCTACACCTTC
CASSGPGPNYGYTF